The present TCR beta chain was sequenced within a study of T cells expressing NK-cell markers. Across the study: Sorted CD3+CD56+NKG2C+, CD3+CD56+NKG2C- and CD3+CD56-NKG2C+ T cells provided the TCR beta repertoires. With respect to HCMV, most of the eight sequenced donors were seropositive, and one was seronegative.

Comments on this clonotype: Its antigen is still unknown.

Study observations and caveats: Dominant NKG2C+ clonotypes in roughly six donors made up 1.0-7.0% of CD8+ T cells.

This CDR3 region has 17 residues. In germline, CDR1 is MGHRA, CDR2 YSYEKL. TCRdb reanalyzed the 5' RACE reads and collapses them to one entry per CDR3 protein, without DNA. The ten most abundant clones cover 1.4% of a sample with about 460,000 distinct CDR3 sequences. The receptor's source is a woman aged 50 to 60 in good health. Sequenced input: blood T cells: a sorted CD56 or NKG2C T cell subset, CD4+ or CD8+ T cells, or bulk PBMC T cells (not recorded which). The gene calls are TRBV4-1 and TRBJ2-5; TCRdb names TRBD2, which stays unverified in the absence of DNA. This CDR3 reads CASSHVGWTSGKETQYF.